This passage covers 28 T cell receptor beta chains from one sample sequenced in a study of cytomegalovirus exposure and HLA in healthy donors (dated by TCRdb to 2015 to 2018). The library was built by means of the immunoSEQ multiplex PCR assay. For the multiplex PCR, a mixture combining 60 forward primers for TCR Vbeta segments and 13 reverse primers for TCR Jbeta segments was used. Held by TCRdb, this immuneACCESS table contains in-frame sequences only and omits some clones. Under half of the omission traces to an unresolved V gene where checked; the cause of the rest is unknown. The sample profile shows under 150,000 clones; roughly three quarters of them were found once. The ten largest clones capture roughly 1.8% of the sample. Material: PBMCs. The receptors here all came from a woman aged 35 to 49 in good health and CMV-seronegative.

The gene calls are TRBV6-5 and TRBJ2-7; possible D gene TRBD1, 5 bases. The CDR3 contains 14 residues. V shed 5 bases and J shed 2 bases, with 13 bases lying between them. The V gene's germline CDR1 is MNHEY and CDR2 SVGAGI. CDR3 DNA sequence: TGTGCCAGCAGTCCGGACATCCAACCCTACGAGCAGTACTTC. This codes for CASSPDIQPYEQYF.

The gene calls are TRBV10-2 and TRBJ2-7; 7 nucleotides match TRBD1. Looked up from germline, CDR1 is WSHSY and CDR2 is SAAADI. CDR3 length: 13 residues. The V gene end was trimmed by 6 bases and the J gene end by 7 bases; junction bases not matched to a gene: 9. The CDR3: CASSHGQAREQYF. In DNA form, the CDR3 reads TGCGCCAGCAGCCATGGACAGGCCCGAGAGCAGTACTTC.

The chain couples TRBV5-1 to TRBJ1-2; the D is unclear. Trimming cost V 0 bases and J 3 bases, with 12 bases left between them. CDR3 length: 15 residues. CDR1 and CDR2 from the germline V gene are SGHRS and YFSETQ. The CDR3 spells CASSLVGGKDYGYTF. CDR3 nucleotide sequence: TGCGCCAGCAGCTTGGTTGGCGGGAAGGACTATGGCTACACCTTC.

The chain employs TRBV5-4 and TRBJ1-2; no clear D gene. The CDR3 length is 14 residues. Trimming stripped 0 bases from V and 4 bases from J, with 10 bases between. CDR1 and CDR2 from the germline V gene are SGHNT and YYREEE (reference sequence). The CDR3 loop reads CASSLVAGSYGYTF. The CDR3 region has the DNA TGTGCCAGCAGCTTGGTGGCTGGCTCCTATGGCTACACCTTC.

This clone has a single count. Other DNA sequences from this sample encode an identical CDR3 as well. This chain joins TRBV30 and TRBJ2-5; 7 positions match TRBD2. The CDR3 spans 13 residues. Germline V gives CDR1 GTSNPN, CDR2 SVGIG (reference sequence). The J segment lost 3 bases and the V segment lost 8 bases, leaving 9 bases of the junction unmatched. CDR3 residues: CAVKRAGEETQYF. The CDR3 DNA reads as TGTGCCGTAAAACGGGCGGGGGAAGAGACCCAGTACTTC.

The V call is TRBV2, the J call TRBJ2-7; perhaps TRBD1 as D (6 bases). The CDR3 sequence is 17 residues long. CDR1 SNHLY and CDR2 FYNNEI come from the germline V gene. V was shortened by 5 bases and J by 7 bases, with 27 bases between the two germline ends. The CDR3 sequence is CASSKGPGTTTNREQYF. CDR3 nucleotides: TGTGCCAGCAGTAAAGGTCCCGGGACAACTACGAATCGTGAGCAGTACTTC.

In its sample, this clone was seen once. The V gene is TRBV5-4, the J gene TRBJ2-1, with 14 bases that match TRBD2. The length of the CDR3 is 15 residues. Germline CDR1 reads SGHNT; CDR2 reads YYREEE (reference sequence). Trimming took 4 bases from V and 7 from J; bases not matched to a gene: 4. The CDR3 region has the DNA TGTGCCAGCAGCGCCGGGACTAGCGGGAGTAATGAGCAGTTCTTC. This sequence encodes CASSAGTSGSNEQFF.

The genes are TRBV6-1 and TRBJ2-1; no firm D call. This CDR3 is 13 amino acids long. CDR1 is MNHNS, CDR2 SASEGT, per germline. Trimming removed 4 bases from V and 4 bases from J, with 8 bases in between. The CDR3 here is CASSARLYNEQFF. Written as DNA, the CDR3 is TGTGCCAGCAGTGCCCGTTTATACAATGAGCAGTTCTTC.

DNA for the CDR3: TGTGCCACCAGCAGGGGCACAGGGGCATCGAACACCGGGGAGCTGTTTTTT. Residues: CATSRGTGASNTGELFF. The genes are TRBV15 and TRBJ2-2, with 7 bases aligning to TRBD1. Per germline, CDR1 LNHNV and CDR2 YYDKDF (reference sequence). J gave up 0 bases and V 3 bases, and 7 bases lay outside the gene matches. The CDR3 runs to 17 residues.

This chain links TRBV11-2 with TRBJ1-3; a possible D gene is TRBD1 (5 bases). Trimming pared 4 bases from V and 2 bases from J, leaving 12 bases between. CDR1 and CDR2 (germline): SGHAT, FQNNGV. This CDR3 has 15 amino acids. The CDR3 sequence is CASSSQGSPGNTIYF. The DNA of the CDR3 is TGTGCCAGCAGCTCTCAGGGATCACCTGGAAACACCATATATTTT.

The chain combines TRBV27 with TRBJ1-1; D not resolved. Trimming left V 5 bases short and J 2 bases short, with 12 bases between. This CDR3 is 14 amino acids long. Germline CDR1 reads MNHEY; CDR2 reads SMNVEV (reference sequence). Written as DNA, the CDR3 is TGTGCCAGCAGTAACCGGGTCTCCAACACTGAAGCTTTCTTT. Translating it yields CASSNRVSNTEAFF.

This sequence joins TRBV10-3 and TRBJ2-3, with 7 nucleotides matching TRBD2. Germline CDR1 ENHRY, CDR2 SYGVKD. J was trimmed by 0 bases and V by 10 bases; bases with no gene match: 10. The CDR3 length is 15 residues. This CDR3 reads CATMPFGGSTDTQYF. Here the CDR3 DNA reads TGTGCCACCATGCCCTTCGGGGGGAGCACAGATACGCAGTATTTT.

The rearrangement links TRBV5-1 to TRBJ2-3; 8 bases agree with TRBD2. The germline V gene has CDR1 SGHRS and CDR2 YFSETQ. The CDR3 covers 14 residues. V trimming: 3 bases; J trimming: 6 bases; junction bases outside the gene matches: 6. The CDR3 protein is CASSYGTSSDTQYF. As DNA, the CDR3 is TGCGCCAGCAGCTACGGGACTAGTTCCGATACGCAGTATTTT.

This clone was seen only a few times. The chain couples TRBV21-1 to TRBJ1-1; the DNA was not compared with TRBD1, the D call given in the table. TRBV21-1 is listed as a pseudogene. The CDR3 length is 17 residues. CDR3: CASSKGDQVGQAVLAFF. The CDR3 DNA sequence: TGTGCCAGCAGCAAGGGAGACCAAGTAGGACAGGCGGTTCTTGCTTTCTTT.

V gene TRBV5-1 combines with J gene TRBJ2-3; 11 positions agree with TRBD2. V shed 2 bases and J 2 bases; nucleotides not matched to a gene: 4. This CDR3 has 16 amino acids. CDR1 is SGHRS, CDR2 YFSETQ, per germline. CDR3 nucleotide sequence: TGCGCCAGCAGCTTCTTAGCGGGGGGGGACACAGATACGCAGTATTTT. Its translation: CASSFLAGGDTDTQYF.

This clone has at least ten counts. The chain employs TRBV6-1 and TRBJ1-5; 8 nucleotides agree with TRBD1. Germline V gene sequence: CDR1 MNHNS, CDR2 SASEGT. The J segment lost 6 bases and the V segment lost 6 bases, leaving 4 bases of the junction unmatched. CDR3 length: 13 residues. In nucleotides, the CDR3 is TGTGCCAGCAGGACAGGGGACGCTCAGCCCCAGCATTTT. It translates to CASRTGDAQPQHF.

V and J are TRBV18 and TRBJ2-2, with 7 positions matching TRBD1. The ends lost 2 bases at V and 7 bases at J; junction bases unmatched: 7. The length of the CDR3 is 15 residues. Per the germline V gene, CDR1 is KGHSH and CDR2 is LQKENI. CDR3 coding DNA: TGTGCCAGCTCACCAGGCCTAGACAGGGACGGGGAGCTGTTTTTT. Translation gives CASSPGLDRDGELFF.

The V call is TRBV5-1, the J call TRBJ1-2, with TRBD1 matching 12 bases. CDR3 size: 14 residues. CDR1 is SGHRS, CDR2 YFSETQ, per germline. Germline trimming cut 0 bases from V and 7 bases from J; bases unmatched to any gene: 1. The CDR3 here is CASSLAGQGAGYTF. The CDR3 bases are TGCGCCAGCAGCTTGGCGGGACAGGGGGCTGGCTACACCTTC. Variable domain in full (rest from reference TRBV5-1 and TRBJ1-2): KAGVTQTPRYLIKTRGQQVTLSCSPISGHRSVSWYQQTPGQGLQFLFEYFSETQRNKGNFPGRFSGRQFSNSRSEMNVSTLELGDSALYLCASSLAGQGAGYTFGSGTRLTVV.

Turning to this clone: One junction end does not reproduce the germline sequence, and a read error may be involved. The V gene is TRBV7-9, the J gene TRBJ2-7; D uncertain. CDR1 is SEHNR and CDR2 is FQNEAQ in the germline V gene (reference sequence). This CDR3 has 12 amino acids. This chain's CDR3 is CSSSFGPGEQYF. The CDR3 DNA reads TGTTCCAGCAGCTTTGGGCCTGGGGAGCAGTACTTC.

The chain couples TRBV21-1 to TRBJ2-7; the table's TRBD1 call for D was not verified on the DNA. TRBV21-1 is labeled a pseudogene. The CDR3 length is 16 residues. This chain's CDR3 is CARTLVNRGRINEQYF. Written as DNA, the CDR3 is TGTGCCAGGACCCTCGTCAACAGGGGGAGGATTAACGAGCAGTACTTC.

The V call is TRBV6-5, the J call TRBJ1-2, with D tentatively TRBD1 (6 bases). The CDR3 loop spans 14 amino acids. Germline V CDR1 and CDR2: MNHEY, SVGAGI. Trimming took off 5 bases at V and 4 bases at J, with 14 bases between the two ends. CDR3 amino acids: CASSKQGRFYGYTF. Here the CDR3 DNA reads TGTGCCAGCAGTAAACAGGGCCGCTTCTATGGCTACACCTTC.

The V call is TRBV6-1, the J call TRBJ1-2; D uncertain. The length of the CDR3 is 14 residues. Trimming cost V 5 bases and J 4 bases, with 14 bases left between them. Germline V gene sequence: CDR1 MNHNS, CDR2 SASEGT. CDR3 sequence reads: CASSPTSGSYGYTF. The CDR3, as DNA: TGTGCCAGCAGTCCGACATCGGGGTCCTATGGCTACACCTTC.

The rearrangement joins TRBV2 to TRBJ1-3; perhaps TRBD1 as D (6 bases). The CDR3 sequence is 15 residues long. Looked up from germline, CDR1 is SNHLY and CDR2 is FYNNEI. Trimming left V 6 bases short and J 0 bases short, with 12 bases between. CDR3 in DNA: TGTGCCAGCAGCTGGGCGGGGGCCTCTGGAAACACCATATATTTT. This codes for CASSWAGASGNTIYF.

CDR3 region: CATGPRGTDSPLHF. CDR3 sequence (DNA): TGTGCCACCGGACCCAGGGGAACCGATTCACCCCTCCACTTT. The chain has TRBV2 and TRBJ1-6, with a weak D call TRBD1 (6 bases). There are 14 residues in the CDR3. The V end was cut by 10 bases, the J end by 8 bases, with 18 bases between. CDR1 is SNHLY, CDR2 FYNNEI, per germline.

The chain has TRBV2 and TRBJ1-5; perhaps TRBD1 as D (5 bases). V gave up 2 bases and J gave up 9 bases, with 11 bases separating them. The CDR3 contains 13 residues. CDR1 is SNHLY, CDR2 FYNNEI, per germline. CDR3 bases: TGTGCCAGCAGTGAATGGGGACTGGGGCCCCAGCATTTT. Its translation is CASSEWGLGPQHF.

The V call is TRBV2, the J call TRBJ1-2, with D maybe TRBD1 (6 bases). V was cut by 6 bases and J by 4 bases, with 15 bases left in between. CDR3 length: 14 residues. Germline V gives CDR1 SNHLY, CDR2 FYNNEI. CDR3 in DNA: TGTGCCAGCAGGTCAGTGGGACACCTCTATGGCTACACCTTC. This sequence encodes CASRSVGHLYGYTF.

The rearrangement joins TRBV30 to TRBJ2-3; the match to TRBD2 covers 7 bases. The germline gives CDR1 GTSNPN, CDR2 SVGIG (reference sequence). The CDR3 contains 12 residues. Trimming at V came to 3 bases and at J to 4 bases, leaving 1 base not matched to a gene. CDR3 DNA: TGTGCCTGGAGGGGGGGGGCAGATACGCAGTATTTT. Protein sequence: CAWRGGADTQYF.

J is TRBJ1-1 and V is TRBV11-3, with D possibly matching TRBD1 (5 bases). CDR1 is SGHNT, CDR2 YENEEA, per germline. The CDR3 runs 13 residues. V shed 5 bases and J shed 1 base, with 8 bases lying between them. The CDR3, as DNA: TGTGCCAGCAGCACAGGACAGAACACTGAAGCTTTCTTT. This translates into CASSTGQNTEAFF.